The T cell receptor (beta chain) described here comes from a study of CD8+CD57+ T cells in acquired aplastic anemia. Looking at the study overall: Mean yield of DNA from sorted CD4+ and CD8+ cells was 2.5 to 4 ug.

There are 16 residues in the CDR3. The V gene's germline CDR1 is SGHRS and CDR2 YFSETQ. V lost 0 bases, J lost 0 bases, and 9 bases lay in between. This clonotype has ten or more counts. Its antigen is not identified. CDR3 and TCR beta VDJ profiling relied on genomic DNA as the template. Each CDR3 protein gets one entry after TCRdb re-called the reads with MiXCR. Of fewer than 200,000 distinct CDR3 sequences in the sample, around half were seen once. Patients who underwent sequencing had shown CD8+CD57+ cell expansion by flow cytometry. The blood sampling took place in patients who had so far received no therapy. The study's findings and limits: In CD8+ cells, Simpson's diversity showed no significant difference between patients and controls. Common to patients and controls were 25 to 30 CD8+ CDR3 sequences.

The TCR sequence derives from a human donor with aplastic anemia. The gene calls are TRBV5-1 and TRBJ1-4; D is undetermined. The sequenced sample consisted of sorted CD4+, CD8+, or CD8+CD57+ T cells (not recorded which) from PBMCs. In DNA form, the CDR3 reads TGCGCCAGCAGCTTGGGGCCCACAACAACTAATGAAAAACTGTTTTTT. This gives the protein CASSLGPTTTNEKLFF.